A selection of T cell receptor beta chains follows, all from one sample in a study of CD8 T cells in ankylosing spondylitis. TCRdb used MiXCR to reprocess the 5' RACE reads, holding one entry per CDR3 protein. Here the sample spans about 160,000 distinct CDR3 sequences, roughly 10% being singletons. Source material: blood, either unsorted or a sorted T cell fraction (not recorded which). The source is a female donor with ankylosing spondylitis or in good health (not recorded which). CDR3s include the opening cysteine and the closing phenylalanine or tryptophan. The D gene is left open where the match is weak. The size field is filled for only some rows; it gives once, few, many or a size class.

v_call,d_call,j_call,clone_size,cdr3_nt,cdr3_aa
TRBV6-6,TRBD1,TRBJ1-2,-,TGTGCCAGCAGATCCAGGGGGGACTATGGCTACACCTTC,CASRSRGDYGYTF
TRBV27,-,TRBJ2-1,-,TGTGCCAGCAGTTCTACCTTTTACAATGAGCAGTTCTTC,CASSSTFYNEQFF
TRBV10-3,-,TRBJ2-5,few,TGTGCCGTCCAGAATCCGGACCGGGAGACCCAGTACTTC,CAVQNPDRETQYF
TRBV12-3/TRBV12-4,-,TRBJ1-5,few,TGTGCCAGCAGTCCGGGGCATAATCAGCCCCAGCATTTT,CASSPGHNQPQHF
TRBV20-1,-,TRBJ2-1,few,TGCAGTGCTAGAGGGGCGCCTGGGACCCGAGTCCAGTTCTTC,CSARGAPGTRVQFF
TRBV12-3/TRBV12-4,-,TRBJ1-3,few,TGTGCCAGCAGTTTCGGGGGCTCTGGAAACACCATATATTTT,CASSFGGSGNTIYF
TRBV30,TRBD1,TRBJ1-2,-,TGTGCCTCTACAGGGGATCATCCTGGCTACACCTTC,CASTGDHPGYTF
TRBV4-3,-,TRBJ1-1,-,TGCGCCAGCAGCCAGGGGGCGGGTTTGGGCACTGAAGCTTTCTTT,CASSQGAGLGTEAFF
TRBV12-3/TRBV12-4,-,TRBJ2-7,many,TGTGCCAGCAGTTTAACCGCTCCCGAGCAGTACTTC,CASSLTAPEQYF
TRBV6-5,-,TRBJ2-5,few,TGTGCCAGCAGTTACTTTACTAGCAGCTCTCAAGAGACCCAGTACTTC,CASSYFTSSSQETQYF
TRBV29-1,-,TRBJ2-3,many,TGCAGCGTTGAGGCCGCAGATACGCAGTATTTT,CSVEAADTQYF